These 32 T cell receptor beta chains were sequenced from one sample in a study of blood T cell repertoires in COVID-19. TCRdb's copy holds only in-frame clones and misses some; the assay was immunoSEQ multiplex PCR. The sample holds some 140,000 clones, about 86% seen once. Sequencing was performed on PBMCs or T cells enriched from blood (not recorded which). The receptors shown here come from a man in his forties or fifties with acute COVID-19.

The chain links TRBV29-1 to TRBJ1-1; no firm D call. Trimming took 4 bases from V and 5 from J, leaving 11 bases between them. Germline CDR1 SQVTM, CDR2 ANQGSEA. The CDR3 has 12 amino acids. This chain's CDR3 is CSVVRPSTEAFF. In nucleotides, the CDR3 is TGCAGCGTTGTAAGACCTAGTACTGAAGCTTTCTTT.

The CDR3 loop reads CASRKPGAEAFF. The CDR3 DNA sequence: TGTGCCAGTAGGAAACCGGGGGCTGAAGCTTTCTTT. This sequence joins TRBV19 and TRBJ1-1, with a weak D call TRBD1 (5 bases). The germline V gene has CDR1 LNHDA and CDR2 SQIVND (reference sequence). The length of the CDR3 is 12 residues. V was trimmed by 6 bases and J by 6 bases, leaving 11 bases between them.

The V gene is TRBV7-3, the J gene TRBJ2-1, with TRBD2 matching 7 bases. The CDR3 covers 18 residues. CDR1 is SGHTA, CDR2 FQGTGA, per germline. With 1 base clipped from V and 5 bases from J, the junction kept 14 bases outside the gene matches. CDR3 in amino acids: CASSLRRPIAGLHNEQFF. The CDR3, as DNA: TGTGCCAGCAGCTTAAGGCGGCCCATAGCGGGTCTGCACAATGAGCAGTTCTTC.

V and J are TRBV19 and TRBJ1-5, with 10 bases matching TRBD1. V trimming: 10 bases; J trimming: 5 bases; junction bases outside the gene matches: 14. The CDR3 is 16 amino acids. Germline lookup yields CDR1 LNHDA and CDR2 SQIVND (reference sequence). The CDR3 loop is CANIGTGDTMDQPQHF. The CDR3 region has the DNA TGTGCCAACATCGGGACAGGGGATACCATGGATCAGCCCCAGCATTTT.

This chain uses TRBV11-3 with TRBJ2-2, with TRBD1 identical over 7 bases. This CDR3 is built from 15 residues. J lost 3 bases, V lost 1 base, and 2 bases had no gene match. CDR1 and CDR2 from the germline V gene are SGHNT and YENEEA. The CDR3 DNA follows: TGTGCCAGCAGCTTAGGGACAGGATACACCGGGGAGCTGTTTTTT. Its translation is CASSLGTGYTGELFF.

This sequence joins TRBV11-3 and TRBJ2-2, with 8 bases fitting TRBD1. Germline V CDR1 and CDR2: SGHNT, YENEEA. The CDR3 spans 15 residues. V dropped 3 bases and J dropped 0; count of bases not matched to a gene: 0. CDR3 residues: CASSLTGANTGELFF. The CDR3 DNA follows: TGTGCCAGCAGCTTGACAGGGGCGAACACCGGGGAGCTGTTTTTT.

The chain combines TRBV27 with TRBJ1-4; TRBD1 is a possible D gene (5 bases). This CDR3 has 14 amino acids. Germline CDR1 is MNHEY and CDR2 is SMNVEV (reference sequence). V was pared by 2 bases and J by 2 bases, with 6 bases between. The CDR3 loop reads CASSLQGTNEKLFF. The CDR3 region has the DNA TGTGCCAGCAGTTTACAGGGCACTAATGAAAAACTGTTTTTT.

The chain uses TRBV28 and TRBJ1-1; a weak D match, TRBD1 (6 bases). This CDR3 has 16 residues. Looked up from germline, CDR1 is MDHEN and CDR2 is SYDVKM. Trimming shortened V by 3 bases and J by 1 base, and 15 bases separated the two germline ends. CDR3 in DNA: TGTGCCAGCAGTTTCCGTCAGGGGAAAGGGAACACTGAAGCTTTCTTT. This translates into CASSFRQGKGNTEAFF.

This clone was recorded once. The chain is built from TRBV24-1 and TRBJ2-1, with TRBD2 matching over 9 bases. CDR1 is KGHDR and CDR2 is SFDVKD in the germline V gene. V lost 4 bases to trimming and J lost 0 bases; unmatched junction nucleotides: 6. This CDR3 comprises 17 residues. CDR3 region: CATSDPAGGGSYNEQFF. In nucleotides, the CDR3 is TGTGCCACCAGTGACCCAGCGGGAGGCGGCTCCTACAATGAGCAGTTCTTC.

The CDR3 nucleotides are TGCAGTGCTAGTCGGGGCCTAGCGGGGGTATCGGGAGATACGCAGTATTTT. Amino acids: CSASRGLAGVSGDTQYF. The V call is TRBV20-1, the J call TRBJ2-3, with 10 bases matching TRBD2. Per germline, CDR1 DFQATT and CDR2 SNEGSKA (reference sequence). After removal of 3 bases from V and 5 bases from J, the junction contained 14 bases not matched to a gene. The CDR3 has 17 amino acids.

This chain connects TRBV14 to TRBJ1-4; TRBD1 is a possible D gene (5 bases). The V gene lost 0 bases and the J gene lost 8 bases, with 19 bases spanning the gap. Germline-derived CDR1 and CDR2 are SGHDN and FVKESK. The CDR3 extends over 17 amino acids. The CDR3 sequence: CASSQDMGRRKGEKLFF. The CDR3 nucleotides are TGTGCCAGCAGCCAAGATATGGGGAGGAGAAAGGGGGAAAAACTGTTTTTT.

This chain connects TRBV5-6 to TRBJ2-7, with D maybe TRBD2 (6 bases). This CDR3 spans 13 amino acids. Germline lookup yields CDR1 SGHDT and CDR2 YYEEEE. The V end lost 7 bases, the J end lost 5 bases, and 16 bases lay between the germline ends. The CDR3 sequence: CASAGGVWDEQYF. The CDR3 DNA follows: TGTGCCAGCGCCGGGGGAGTGTGGGACGAGCAGTACTTC. The entire variable domain, with the rest obtained from reference TRBV5-6 and TRBJ2-7, is as follows: DAGVTQSPTHLIKTRGQQVTLRCSPKSGHDTVSWYQQALGQGPQFIFQYYEEEERQRGNFPDRFSGHQFPNYSSELNVNALLLGDSALYLCASAGGVWDEQYFGPGTRLTVT.

The gene calls are TRBV10-1 and TRBJ1-3; D possibly corresponds to TRBD1 (5 bases). The CDR3 covers 14 residues. Trimming removed 5 bases from V and 0 bases from J, with 8 bases in between. In germline, CDR1 is WNHNN, CDR2 SYGVQD (reference sequence). The DNA of the CDR3 is TGCGCCAGCAGTAGCGGGGCCTCTGGAAACACCATATATTTT. As protein: CASSSGASGNTIYF.

V is TRBV5-1 and J is TRBJ2-3; TRBD2 agrees at 7 bases. Germline CDR1 and CDR2: SGHRS and YFSETQ. CDR3 length: 14 amino acids. V lost 7 bases to trimming and J lost 0 bases; unmatched junction nucleotides: 5. DNA for the CDR3: TGCGCCAGCGGATGGCGGGGGAGCACAGATACGCAGTATTTT. Translated, it gives CASGWRGSTDTQYF.

The rearrangement links TRBV28 to TRBJ2-3; the D gene is possibly TRBD2 (6 bases). The CDR3 covers 15 residues. V dropped 5 bases and J dropped 2 bases, with 14 bases sitting between them. CDR1 MDHEN and CDR2 SYDVKM come from the germline V gene. The CDR3 reads CASSPTRGYTDTQYF. As DNA, the CDR3 is TGTGCCAGCAGTCCCACTCGGGGGTACACAGATACGCAGTATTTT.

A few counts support this clone. The gene calls are TRBV7-3 and TRBJ2-1; 13 positions agree with TRBD2. The CDR3 spans 14 residues. The V segment lost 4 bases and the J segment 10 bases; nucleotides outside the gene matches: 4. Germline CDR1 is SGHTA and CDR2 is FQGTGA. DNA of the CDR3: TGTGCCAGCAGCTCCGGGACTAGCGGGATGGAGCAGTTCTTC. Translation gives CASSSGTSGMEQFF.

This clone is a singleton in its sample. The chain uses TRBV6-5 and TRBJ1-6; tentative D call: TRBD1 (5 bases). CDR1 is MNHEY, CDR2 SVGAGI, per germline. CDR3 length equals 14 residues. Trimming took off 7 bases at V and 6 bases at J, with 13 bases between the two ends. The CDR3 region is CASTKWGLNSPLHF. In DNA, the CDR3 is TGTGCCAGCACCAAGTGGGGCCTTAATTCACCCCTCCACTTT.

The V call is TRBV5-1, the J call TRBJ1-1, with D possibly being TRBD1 (6 bases). Trimming took off 5 bases at V and 4 bases at J, with 15 bases between the two ends. The CDR3 runs 14 residues. Germline values: CDR1 SGHRS, CDR2 YFSETQ. The CDR3 region is CASSSGGLSTEAFF. CDR3 nucleotide sequence: TGCGCCAGCAGTTCGGGGGGGCTTAGCACTGAAGCTTTCTTT.

The V gene is TRBV5-1, the J gene TRBJ2-5, with TRBD2 matching 8 bases. The CDR3 has 15 amino acids. The junction had 7 bases not matched to a gene; V was cut back by 4 bases and J by 2 bases. Germline loops: CDR1 SGHRS, CDR2 YFSETQ. In DNA form, the CDR3 reads TGCGCCAGCAGCCCCCAAAAGCGGGGGCAAGAGACCCAGTACTTC. Amino acids: CASSPQKRGQETQYF.

V and J are TRBV24-1 and TRBJ2-2; 7 bases fit TRBD1. V shed 0 bases, J shed 0 bases, and the junction held 6 bases outside the gene matches. Germline CDR1 and CDR2: KGHDR and SFDVKD. This CDR3 has 18 amino acids. For the CDR3, the DNA is TGTGCCACCAGTGATTTGATAATGACAGGGTCGAACACCGGGGAGCTGTTTTTT. Amino acid sequence: CATSDLIMTGSNTGELFF.

This chain connects TRBV19 to TRBJ2-5; 10 bases map to TRBD1. Per the germline V gene, CDR1 is LNHDA and CDR2 is SQIVND (reference sequence). Losses at the gene ends were 7 bases for V and 1 base for J; bases not matched to a gene: 6. This CDR3 has 15 amino acids. CDR3 sequence reads: CASTTTGGGQETQYF. Here the CDR3 DNA reads TGTGCCAGTACCACGACAGGGGGCGGCCAAGAGACCCAGTACTTC. The whole variable domain, filled in from reference TRBV19 and TRBJ2-5, reads DGGITQSPKYLFRKEGQNVTLSCEQNLNHDAMYWYRQDPGQGLRLIYYSQIVNDFQKGDIAEGYSVSREKKESFPLTVTSAQKNPTAFYLCASTTTGGGQETQYFGPGTRLLVL.

This chain joins TRBV9 and TRBJ1-5, with D hard to call. Germline lookup yields CDR1 SGDLS and CDR2 YYNGEE. The CDR3 totals 13 residues. Trimming pared 4 bases from V and 5 bases from J, leaving 10 bases between. CDR3 protein: CASSPWEDQPQHF. The CDR3 DNA reads as TGTGCCAGCAGCCCATGGGAGGATCAGCCCCAGCATTTT. The whole variable domain, remainder taken from reference TRBV9 and TRBJ1-5, is DSGVTQTPKHLITATGQRVTLRCSPRSGDLSVYWYQQSLDQGLQFLIQYYNGEERAKGNILERFSAQQFPDLHSELNLSSLELGDSALYFCASSPWEDQPQHFGDGTRLSIL.

The chain is built from TRBV11-2 and TRBJ2-1, with 7 bases fitting TRBD2. After removal of 5 bases from V and 9 bases from J, the junction contained 10 bases not matched to a gene. In germline, CDR1 is SGHAT, CDR2 FQNNGV. The CDR3 runs to 14 residues. CDR3 sequence reads: CASSRSGGKSEQFF. The DNA of the CDR3 is TGTGCCAGCAGCCGTTCCGGGGGGAAGAGTGAGCAGTTCTTC. The whole variable domain, remainder taken from reference TRBV11-2 and TRBJ2-1, is EAGVAQSPRYKIIEKRQSVAFWCNPISGHATLYWYQQILGQGPKLLIQFQNNGVVDDSQLPKDRFSAERLKGVDSTLKIQPAKLEDSAVYLCASSRSGGKSEQFFGPGTRLTVL.

This rearrangement joins TRBV2 to TRBJ1-6; perhaps TRBD1 as D (5 bases). V was trimmed by 2 bases and J by 6 bases, leaving 11 bases between them. CDR1 and CDR2 from the germline V gene are SNHLY and FYNNEI. This CDR3 has 15 amino acids. The CDR3 here is CASSELLGANSPLHF. Written as DNA, the CDR3 is TGTGCCAGCAGTGAACTCTTAGGGGCTAATTCACCCCTCCACTTT.

The chain uses TRBV3-1 (or the pseudogene TRBV3-2) and TRBJ2-2; D is undetermined. The ends were cut back, 1 base at V and 5 bases at J, with 5 bases in the middle. CDR3 length equals 13 residues. From germline, CDR1 is LGHDT and CDR2 YNNKEL (reference sequence). CDR3 DNA sequence: TGTGCCAGCAGCCAAGTAGAAACCGGGGAGCTGTTTTTT. Protein sequence: CASSQVETGELFF.

The V call is TRBV18, the J call TRBJ1-1; D ambiguous. The germline V and J ends were trimmed by 0 bases and 3 bases, with 17 bases remaining between them. Germline V gene lookup returns CDR1 KGHSH and CDR2 LQKENI. This CDR3 has 17 amino acids. As DNA, the CDR3 is TGTGCCAGCTCACCACCGGTGTTGGGAGACCCACACACTGAAGCTTTCTTT. Translated, it gives CASSPPVLGDPHTEAFF.

The chain joins TRBV5-6 to TRBJ2-7; 7 bases are a match to TRBD1. The CDR3 has 15 amino acids. Germline-derived CDR1 and CDR2 are SGHDT and YYEEEE. The trim removed 0 bases at V and 1 base at J, leaving 4 bases unmatched. The DNA of the CDR3 is TGTGCCAGCAGCTTGGCTCCGGGACAGTCCTACGAGCAGTACTTC. Protein: CASSLAPGQSYEQYF.

This clone was seen once. This chain connects TRBV19 to TRBJ2-6, with D possibly being TRBD2 (5 bases). The ends were cut back, 7 bases at V and 0 bases at J, with 10 bases in the middle. Germline lookup yields CDR1 LNHDA and CDR2 SQIVND (reference sequence). The CDR3 totals 15 residues. CDR3 bases: TGTGCCAGTACCCCCGGGGACTCTGGGGCCAACGTCCTGACTTTC. Translated, it gives CASTPGDSGANVLTF.

This chain joins TRBV4-2 and TRBJ2-4, with a weak D call TRBD2 (7 bases). V was cut by 0 bases and J by 6 bases, with 12 bases left in between. This CDR3 has 15 amino acids. From germline, CDR1 is LGHNA and CDR2 YNFKEQ. CDR3 in amino acids: CASSQDSGGTNIQYF. The CDR3, as DNA: TGTGCCAGCAGCCAAGATTCGGGGGGCACAAACATTCAGTACTTC.

This rearrangement joins TRBV3-1 (or the pseudogene TRBV3-2) to TRBJ1-6; TRBD1 agrees at 8 bases. This CDR3 is built from 14 residues. Per germline, CDR1 LGHDT and CDR2 YNNKEL (reference sequence). The trim removed 6 bases at V and 8 bases at J, leaving 6 bases unmatched. The CDR3 region has the DNA TGTGCCAGCAGGCCGACAGGGGCCGATTCACCCCTCCACTTT. Translation gives CASRPTGADSPLHF.

The chain joins TRBV19 to TRBJ1-5, with D perhaps TRBD1 (6 bases). Germline-derived CDR1 and CDR2 are LNHDA and SQIVND (reference sequence). With 5 bases removed from V and 3 bases from J, the gap between germline ends came to 11 bases. This CDR3 spans 14 amino acids. CDR3 residues: CASSSGTINQPQHF. DNA of the CDR3: TGTGCCAGTAGTTCCGGGACAATCAATCAGCCCCAGCATTTT.

J is TRBJ1-6 and V is TRBV7-9, with no clear D. Trimming took 0 bases from V and 5 from J, leaving 5 bases between them. Per germline, CDR1 SEHNR and CDR2 FQNEAQ (reference sequence). The length of the CDR3 is 14 residues. The CDR3 spells CASSLARNNSPLHF. The CDR3 region has the DNA TGTGCCAGCAGCTTAGCCAGGAATAATTCACCCCTCCACTTT. The full variable domain, in which reference TRBV7-9 and TRBJ1-6 provide the parts outside the CDR3, is DTGVSQNPRHKITKRGQNVTFRCDPISEHNRLYWYRQTLGQGPEFLTYFQNEAQLEKSRLLSDRFSAERPKGSFSTLEIQRTEQGDSAMYLCASSLARNNSPLHFGNGTRLTVT.